These T cell receptor beta chains were read from a single sample in a study of beta chain features in type 1 diabetes. The protocol was immunoSEQ multiplex PCR, while the TCRdb copy is restricted to in-frame clones and leaves out a portion. This table holds a few hundred thousand clones, around 13% found once. Sequenced input: naive CD4+ T cells from blood. The receptors were gathered from a woman aged 18-30 years with type 1 diabetes. The CDR3 runs from the conserved cysteine through the conserved F or W. A D gene is named only where the DNA matches it firmly. The size entry is marked missing in some rows and otherwise reads once, few, many or a size class.

CDR3 protein: CASGLAVTVAKNIQYF
CDR3 DNA: TGTGCCAGCGGACTAGCGGTTACGGTAGCCAAAAACATTCAGTACTTC
clone size: few
D gene: TRBD2
J gene: TRBJ2-4
V gene: TRBV28

CDR3 protein: CAWSPLAGLSGANVLTF
CDR3 DNA: TGTGCCTGGAGCCCACTAGCGGGACTCTCTGGGGCCAACGTCCTGACTTTC
clone size: -
D gene: TRBD2
J gene: TRBJ2-6
V gene: TRBV30

CDR3 protein: CAWSPRETQYF
CDR3 DNA: TGTGCCTGGAGTCCCCGGGAGACCCAGTACTTC
clone size: few
D gene: -
J gene: TRBJ2-5
V gene: TRBV30

CDR3 protein: CASRLYDMNTEAFF
CDR3 DNA: TGCGCCAGCAGACTATATGATATGAACACTGAAGCTTTCTTT
clone size: -
D gene: -
J gene: TRBJ1-1
V gene: TRBV5-1

CDR3 protein: CASSYERRGGNEQFF
CDR3 DNA: TGTGCCAGCAGTTACGAGCGGCGCGGGGGGAATGAGCAGTTCTTC
clone size: once
D gene: TRBD2
J gene: TRBJ2-1
V gene: TRBV6-6

CDR3 protein: CASSTRQGISYNEQFF
CDR3 DNA: TGTGCCAGCAGCACCAGACAGGGGATCTCCTACAATGAGCAGTTCTTC
clone size: -
D gene: TRBD1
J gene: TRBJ2-1
V gene: TRBV7-9

CDR3 protein: CASQAQQLPNSPLHF
CDR3 DNA: TGTGCTTCACAGGCCCAACAGCTCCCAAATTCACCCCTCCACTTT
clone size: -
D gene: -
J gene: TRBJ1-6
V gene: TRBV6-6

CDR3 protein: CASSVGATGELFF
CDR3 DNA: TGTGCCAGCAGCGTAGGGGCCACCGGGGAGCTGTTTTTT
clone size: -
D gene: -
J gene: TRBJ2-2
V gene: TRBV9

CDR3 protein: CASSLGLGPQKEQYF
CDR3 DNA: TGCGCCAGCAGCTTGGGGTTGGGGCCCCAGAAGGAGCAGTACTTC
clone size: few
D gene: -
J gene: TRBJ2-7
V gene: TRBV5-1

CDR3 protein: CASSVSGMGTGELFF
CDR3 DNA: TGTGCCAGCAGCGTTAGCGGGATGGGTACCGGGGAGCTGTTTTTT
clone size: few
D gene: TRBD2
J gene: TRBJ2-2
V gene: TRBV7-2

CDR3 protein: CASQREREDTQYF
CDR3 DNA: TGTGCCAGCCAGCGGGAGCGGGAAGATACGCAGTATTTT
clone size: -
D gene: TRBD2
J gene: TRBJ2-3
V gene: TRBV4-2

CDR3 protein: CASSAQGIDRADNYGYTF
CDR3 DNA: TGTGCCAGCAGCGCACAGGGAATAGACAGGGCTGATAACTATGGCTACACCTTC
clone size: -
D gene: -
J gene: TRBJ1-2
V gene: TRBV21-1

CDR3 protein: CASSVTSGAYEQYF
CDR3 DNA: TGTGCCAGCAGTGTAACTAGCGGGGCCTACGAGCAGTACTTC
clone size: -
D gene: TRBD2
J gene: TRBJ2-7
V gene: TRBV28

CDR3 protein: CASSSFVNYGYTF
CDR3 DNA: TGTGCCAGCAGTTCTTTTGTGAACTATGGCTACACCTTC
clone size: few
D gene: -
J gene: TRBJ1-2
V gene: TRBV27

CDR3 protein: CASSFGGSNSYNEQFF
CDR3 DNA: TGTGCCAGCAGTTTTGGCGGGAGCAACTCCTACAATGAGCAGTTCTTC
clone size: -
D gene: TRBD2
J gene: TRBJ2-1
V gene: TRBV28

CDR3 protein: CAGSTGFGELFF
CDR3 DNA: TGTGCCGGATCTACAGGGTTCGGGGAGCTGTTTTTT
clone size: few
D gene: -
J gene: TRBJ2-2
V gene: TRBV19

CDR3 protein: CASSPDSFLYEQYF
CDR3 DNA: TGTGCCAGCAGCCCAGACAGTTTTCTCTACGAGCAGTACTTC
clone size: -
D gene: -
J gene: TRBJ2-7
V gene: TRBV7-2

CDR3 protein: CASSLPVGTSGTGTGELFF
CDR3 DNA: TGTGCCAGCAGCCTACCAGTCGGGACTAGCGGGACGGGCACCGGGGAGCTGTTTTTT
clone size: few
D gene: TRBD2
J gene: TRBJ2-2
V gene: TRBV7-9

CDR3 protein: CAGGLAGGQSSYNEQFF
CDR3 DNA: TGTGCCGGGGGACTAGCGGGAGGTCAAAGCTCCTACAATGAGCAGTTCTTC
clone size: few
D gene: TRBD2
J gene: TRBJ2-1
V gene: TRBV30

CDR3 protein: CASSLGGDLREQYF
CDR3 DNA: TGTGCCAGCAGTTTAGGCGGTGACCTACGGGAGCAGTACTTC
clone size: -
D gene: -
J gene: TRBJ2-7
V gene: TRBV28

CDR3 protein: CASRDRGQGYTF
CDR3 DNA: TGTGCCAGCCGGGACAGGGGTCAGGGCTACACCTTC
clone size: -
D gene: TRBD1
J gene: TRBJ1-2
V gene: TRBV2

CDR3 protein: CASSQTGREQYF
CDR3 DNA: TGTGCCAGCAGCCAGACAGGGCGCGAGCAGTACTTC
clone size: -
D gene: TRBD1
J gene: TRBJ2-7
V gene: TRBV5-4

CDR3 protein: CASSGPFGQGGGYTF
CDR3 DNA: TGTGCCAGCAGTGGGCCGTTCGGACAGGGTGGGGGCTACACCTTC
clone size: -
D gene: TRBD1
J gene: TRBJ1-2
V gene: TRBV28

CDR3 protein: CASTPRFGQGAGYEQYF
CDR3 DNA: TGTGCCAGCACCCCCAGATTCGGACAGGGGGCCGGCTACGAGCAGTACTTC
clone size: -
D gene: TRBD1
J gene: TRBJ2-7
V gene: TRBV11-3

CDR3 protein: CASSHHGTSDPQYF
CDR3 DNA: TGTGCCAGCAGCCATCACGGGACTAGCGACCCGCAGTACTTC
clone size: -
D gene: TRBD2
J gene: TRBJ2-7
V gene: TRBV5-4

CDR3 protein: CASSRLEETQYF
CDR3 DNA: TGTGCCAGCAGCCGACTAGAGGAGACCCAGTACTTC
clone size: -
D gene: -
J gene: TRBJ2-5
V gene: TRBV14

CDR3 protein: CASSAAGLVYNEQFF
CDR3 DNA: TGTGCCAGCAGCGCAGCGGGACTAGTCTACAATGAGCAGTTCTTC
clone size: -
D gene: TRBD2
J gene: TRBJ2-1
V gene: TRBV7-2

CDR3 protein: CASSRQGPSTDTQYF
CDR3 DNA: TGTGCCAGCAGCCGACAGGGACCAAGCACAGATACGCAGTATTTT
clone size: few
D gene: TRBD1
J gene: TRBJ2-3
V gene: TRBV7-2

CDR3 protein: CASSRQGATDTQYF
CDR3 DNA: TGTGCCAGCAGTAGGCAGGGGGCTACAGATACGCAGTATTTT
clone size: -
D gene: TRBD1
J gene: TRBJ2-3
V gene: TRBV2

CDR3 protein: CSAQSDYEQYF
CDR3 DNA: TGCAGTGCTCAGTCCGACTACGAGCAGTACTTC
clone size: -
D gene: -
J gene: TRBJ2-7
V gene: TRBV20-1

CDR3 protein: CASSLEAGKETQYF
CDR3 DNA: TGTGCCAGCAGTTTAGAAGCAGGAAAAGAGACCCAGTACTTC
clone size: few
D gene: -
J gene: TRBJ2-5
V gene: TRBV5-4

CDR3 protein: CAISELRGETQYF
CDR3 DNA: TGTGCCATCAGTGAACTGCGGGGGGAGACCCAGTACTTC
clone size: few
D gene: TRBD2
J gene: TRBJ2-5
V gene: TRBV10-3

CDR3 protein: CASSLGGQGETQYF
CDR3 DNA: TGTGCCAGCAGCTTAGGGGGACAGGGAGAGACCCAGTACTTC
clone size: few
D gene: TRBD1
J gene: TRBJ2-5
V gene: TRBV7-2

CDR3 protein: CASSQDGSVVRTGELFF
CDR3 DNA: TGCGCCAGCAGCCAAGATGGGTCTGTGGTGCGGACCGGGGAGCTGTTTTTT
clone size: -
D gene: -
J gene: TRBJ2-2
V gene: TRBV4-3

CDR3 protein: CASSPGAADNSPLHF
CDR3 DNA: TGTGCCAGCAGCCCAGGGGCGGCGGATAATTCACCCCTCCACTTT
clone size: -
D gene: -
J gene: TRBJ1-6
V gene: TRBV7-2

CDR3 protein: CAISQKDLSSYEQYF
CDR3 DNA: TGTGCCATCAGCCAGAAGGACTTAAGCTCCTACGAGCAGTACTTC
clone size: -
D gene: -
J gene: TRBJ2-7
V gene: TRBV10-3

CDR3 protein: CASSFMRGGVQETQYF
CDR3 DNA: TGTGCCAGCAGCTTTATGCGGGGAGGAGTCCAAGAGACCCAGTACTTC
clone size: few
D gene: -
J gene: TRBJ2-5
V gene: TRBV7-2

CDR3 protein: CASSSKTSVDTQYF
CDR3 DNA: TGTGCCAGCAGCTCCAAAACTAGCGTGGATACGCAGTATTTT
clone size: few
D gene: TRBD2
J gene: TRBJ2-3
V gene: TRBV11-3

CDR3 protein: CASSDKRGTDTQYF
CDR3 DNA: TGTGCCAGCAGCGACAAGCGGGGCACAGATACGCAGTATTTT
clone size: few
D gene: -
J gene: TRBJ2-3
V gene: TRBV9

CDR3 protein: CASSFGGRNEQFF
CDR3 DNA: TGTGCCAGCAGCTTCGGAGGTCGGAATGAGCAGTTCTTC
clone size: -
D gene: -
J gene: TRBJ2-1
V gene: TRBV7-3

CDR3 protein: CASSLMTGNYGYTF
CDR3 DNA: TGTGCCAGCAGCTTAATGACAGGCAACTATGGCTACACCTTC
clone size: -
D gene: -
J gene: TRBJ1-2
V gene: TRBV11-2

CDR3 protein: CASSYPGGYYEQYF
CDR3 DNA: TGTGCCAGCAGTTACCCAGGAGGCTACTACGAGCAGTACTTC
clone size: few
D gene: -
J gene: TRBJ2-7
V gene: TRBV6-6

CDR3 protein: CAWSETSGAPYEQYF
CDR3 DNA: TGTGCCTGGAGTGAAACTAGCGGGGCGCCCTACGAGCAGTACTTC
clone size: few
D gene: TRBD2
J gene: TRBJ2-7
V gene: TRBV30

CDR3 protein: CASSEDWTGSYTF
CDR3 DNA: TGTGCCAGCAGTGAAGATTGGACAGGGAGTTACACCTTC
clone size: -
D gene: TRBD1
J gene: TRBJ1-2
V gene: TRBV6-1